This TCR beta chain appears in the sequencing data of a study of T cell changes during pregnancy in multiple sclerosis. Trimming shortened V by 1 base and J by 10 bases, and 8 bases separated the two germline ends. The CDR3 sequence is 12 residues long. Germline CDR1 SGHVS, CDR2 FQNEAQ. Sequenced by immunoSEQ multiplex PCR; TCRdb stores in-frame clones only, minus some. The data show about 110,000 clones, 91% seen once. The rearrangement uses TRBV7-8 and TRBJ2-1, with D uncertain. This sequence was found in a female donor with multiple sclerosis, enrolled in a pregnancy study. The sample consisted of peripheral blood, taken before pregnancy. CDR3 residues: CASSLVFLEQFF. In nucleotides, the CDR3 is TGTGCCAGCAGCTTAGTATTTCTCGAGCAGTTCTTC.